The 18 T cell receptor beta chains listed next were all sequenced from one sample in a study of T cells after yellow fever vaccination. TCRdb reanalysed the 5' RACE reads using MiXCR and keeps one entry per CDR3 protein. The top ten clones hold over 12% of a sample with fewer than 400,000 distinct CDR3 sequences, more than 5.5% of them seen once. Here the sequenced sample was PBMCs, taken 5 days after the yellow fever booster vaccination. These receptors were obtained from a man aged 25-45 years who received the YFV17D yellow fever vaccine.

The chain is built from TRBV12-3 or TRBV12-4 and TRBJ2-7, with TRBD1 matching 9 bases. Trimming took 7 bases from V and 6 from J; bases not matched to a gene: 19. This CDR3 has 17 amino acids. The CDR3 loop reads CASTTSTGTGYHGEQYF. The CDR3 DNA sequence: TGTGCCAGCACTACCTCCACCGGGACAGGGTATCACGGCGAGCAGTACTTC.

This clonotype has just a few counts. The rearrangement joins TRBV20-1 to TRBJ2-1, with a possible D match to TRBD2 (6 bases). This CDR3 region has 13 residues. Germline CDR1 and CDR2: DFQATT and SNEGSKA (reference sequence). Between the trimmed V and J ends, which lost 0 bases and 15 bases, there was a span of 18 bases. CDR3 amino acids: CSARDHLAAGPFF. The CDR3 DNA is TGCAGTGCTAGAGATCATTTAGCGGCGGGTCCGTTCTTC.

This clonotype was picked up a small number of times. The chain recombines TRBV5-1 with TRBJ2-3; 7 bases match TRBD2. The germline V gene encodes CDR1 SGHRS and CDR2 YFSETQ. The length of the CDR3 is 17 residues. V lost 0 bases to trimming and J lost 11 bases; unmatched junction nucleotides: 18. The CDR3 coding sequence is TGCGCCAGCAGCTTGGTCGGGTTACTAGCGAGCCAGGGTATGCAGTATTTT. Its translation is CASSLVGLLASQGMQYF.

The CDR3 here is CSAFGLAEADTQYF. In DNA, the CDR3 is TGCAGTGCTTTCGGACTAGCTGAGGCGGATACGCAGTATTTT. This chain joins TRBV20-1 and TRBJ2-3; TRBD2 aligns across 8 bases. This CDR3 region has 14 residues. In germline, CDR1 is DFQATT, CDR2 SNEGSKA (reference sequence). J lost 6 bases, V lost 5 bases, and 10 bases had no gene match.

The chain has TRBV7-2 and TRBJ2-7; 8 bases are shared with TRBD2. There are 14 residues in the CDR3. Germline CDR1 and CDR2: SGHTA and FQGNSA. V lost 5 bases to trimming and J lost 4 bases; unmatched junction nucleotides: 7. The CDR3 DNA reads as TGTGCCAGCAGCACCGGCGGGGGGCGGTACGAGCAGTACTTC. Its translation: CASSTGGGRYEQYF.

This clonotype was recorded at least ten times. The rearrangement links TRBV20-1 to TRBJ2-5; D may be TRBD1 (5 bases). The CDR3 length is 14 residues. The germline V gene has CDR1 DFQATT and CDR2 SNEGSKA (reference sequence). V lost 4 bases and J 5 bases, leaving 17 bases between the germline ends. For the CDR3, the DNA is TGCAGTGCTAACCCCCCGGCGACAGTTGAGACCCAGTACTTC. It encodes CSANPPATVETQYF.

In its sample, this clonotype was seen many times. This rearrangement joins TRBV7-8 to TRBJ2-1, with TRBD2 identical over 8 bases. The CDR3 runs to 17 residues. The V gene end was trimmed by 7 bases and the J gene end by 1 base; junction bases not matched to a gene: 12. From germline, CDR1 is SGHVS and CDR2 FQNEAQ. CDR3 loop: CASNPRASGSSYNEQFF. The CDR3 DNA reads TGTGCCAGCAACCCCAGGGCGAGCGGGAGTTCCTACAATGAGCAGTTCTTC. The full variable domain, in which reference TRBV7-8 and TRBJ2-1 provide the parts outside the CDR3, is GAGVSQSPRYKVAKRGQDVALRCDPISGHVSLFWYQQALGQGPEFLTYFQNEAQLDKSGLPSDRFFAERPEGSVSTLKIQRTQQEDSAVYLCASNPRASGSSYNEQFFGPGTRLTVL.

The genes are TRBV7-2 and TRBJ1-3; no clear D gene. V was shortened by 2 bases and J by 4 bases, with 6 bases between the two germline ends. The CDR3 is made up of 13 amino acids. Germline-derived CDR1 and CDR2 are SGHTA and FQGNSA. The CDR3 bases are TGTGCCAGCAGCTTATCCGGGGGAAACACCATATATTTT. This codes for CASSLSGGNTIYF.

This chain uses TRBV4-3 with TRBJ2-5; TRBD1 matches at 10 bases. CDR3 size: 15 residues. Germline assignment: CDR1 LGHNA and CDR2 YSLEER. Trimming removed 3 bases from V and 3 bases from J; junction bases left unmatched: 4. The CDR3 nucleotides read TGCGCCAGCAGCCAGTTGGGGACAGGGGAAGAGACCCAGTACTTC. Translated: CASSQLGTGEETQYF.

This clonotype was seen only a few times. The chain combines TRBV5-4 with TRBJ1-1, with 9 bases that match TRBD1. The germline V gene encodes CDR1 SGHNT and CDR2 YYREEE (reference sequence). This CDR3 region has 15 residues. V trimming: 5 bases; J trimming: 1 base; junction bases outside the gene matches: 6. The CDR3 DNA reads as TGTGCCAGCAGTTTACAGGGGGCTAAGAACACTGAAGCTTTCTTT. This codes for CASSLQGAKNTEAFF.

This clonotype showed up many times. The chain uses TRBV28 and TRBJ2-7, with 7 bases fitting TRBD1. CDR1 is MDHEN, CDR2 SYDVKM, per germline. V trimming: 6 bases; J trimming: 2 bases; junction bases outside the gene matches: 10. CDR3 length: 15 residues. The DNA of the CDR3 is TGTGCCAGCAGCTACGCCGGGACAGCCCCCTACGAGCAGTACTTC. Protein: CASSYAGTAPYEQYF.

The sample holds one count of this clonotype. The chain has TRBV5-1 and TRBJ2-7, with D hard to call. V gave up 4 bases and J gave up 6 bases, with 14 bases separating them. The CDR3 runs 13 residues. Per germline, CDR1 SGHRS and CDR2 YFSETQ. CDR3 nucleotides: TGCGCCAGCAGCCCCGGAATAGCAGGCGAGCAGTACTTC. It yields the protein CASSPGIAGEQYF.

In this sample, this clonotype turned up a few times. The chain uses TRBV5-1 and TRBJ2-5; weak D call: TRBD1 (6 bases). Germline values: CDR1 SGHRS, CDR2 YFSETQ. The CDR3 sequence is 13 residues long. V was pared by 3 bases and J by 4 bases, with 10 bases between. In DNA form, the CDR3 reads TGCGCCAGCAGCTCGACAGGAGGAGAGACCCAGTACTTC. It translates to CASSSTGGETQYF.

This clonotype has ten or more counts. The rearrangement uses TRBV29-1 and TRBJ2-1; tentative D call: TRBD1 (5 bases). The germline gives CDR1 SQVTM, CDR2 ANQGSEA. The CDR3 contains 12 residues. Trimming cost V 6 bases and J 0 bases, with 6 bases left between them. The CDR3 protein is CSVRVSYNEQFF. The CDR3 DNA reads TGCAGCGTCAGGGTCTCCTACAATGAGCAGTTCTTC.

This clonotype came up many times. The J gene is TRBJ1-5, the V gene TRBV12-3 or TRBV12-4, with D possibly being TRBD1 (5 bases). V lost 2 bases to trimming and J lost 9 bases, with 14 bases between them. The CDR3 totals 14 residues. The CDR3 sequence: CASSLPGWDSPQHF. CDR3 sequence (DNA): TGTGCCAGCAGTTTACCAGGTTGGGACTCGCCCCAGCATTTT.

The V call is TRBV5-1, the J call TRBJ2-2; D perhaps matches TRBD2 (5 bases). Germline CDR1 reads SGHRS; CDR2 reads YFSETQ. The CDR3 length is 15 residues. Deletions cut 4 bases from V and 5 bases from J, with 15 bases between. CDR3 sequence: CASSQDYLVTGELFF. As DNA, the CDR3 is TGCGCCAGCAGCCAAGACTACTTGGTGACCGGGGAGCTGTTTTTT.

This clonotype occurred many times. The chain recombines TRBV12-3 or TRBV12-4 with TRBJ1-5; D not resolved. Trimming cost V 6 bases and J 5 bases, with 14 bases left between them. The CDR3 loop spans 14 amino acids. The CDR3: CASRPRGSDQPQHF. The CDR3 region has the DNA TGTGCCAGCAGGCCGCGGGGTTCGGATCAGCCCCAGCATTTT.

This clonotype has a count of ten or more. This chain uses TRBV29-1 with TRBJ2-3; tentative D call: TRBD2 (6 bases). The germline V gene encodes CDR1 SQVTM and CDR2 ANQGSEA. This CDR3 comprises 12 residues. Trimming pared 4 bases from V and 3 bases from J, leaving 8 bases between. The DNA of the CDR3 is TGCAGCGTTGGGGGGACTACAGATACGCAGTATTTT. Translation gives CSVGGTTDTQYF.